This TCR beta chain was captured in a study of T-cell memory formation after mild COVID-19. About the research overall: TCR clusters were largely donor specific.

Germline V gene sequence: CDR1 MGHRA, CDR2 YSYEKL. The length of the CDR3 is 17 residues. Trimming cost V 4 bases and J 1 base, with 17 bases left between them. Constant-segment primers and 5'RACE yielded cDNA libraries for TCR alpha and TCR beta, each carrying sample barcodes and UMIs. TCRdb analysed the 5' RACE reads with MiXCR anew, one entry per CDR3 protein. Found here are roughly 130,000 distinct CDR3 sequences, more than 15% of them singletons; the top ten hold 5.2%. Study outcomes and limitations: For contracting clones, CD4+ ones sat mainly in CM and EM, CD8+ in EMRA. Several responding clones turned up in pre-infection memory, indicating that cross-reactive memory may have taken part.

This clonotype was found a few times. Antigen specificity is unknown. The chain combines TRBV4-1 with TRBJ1-3; a possible D gene is TRBD1 (5 bases). Sequencing was performed on PBMCs or a T cell subset sorted from them (not recorded which). This clonotype originated in a man between 18 and 35 years old who had mild COVID-19 (a few samples of this study predate the infection). Cell type and time point are not known. The CDR3 region is CASSPGAGSRSGNTIYF. CDR3 bases: TGCGCCAGCAGCCCCGGAGCAGGGTCACGGTCTGGAAACACCATATATTTT.